One sample yielded the 13 T cell receptor beta chains listed below, sequenced in a study of blood T cell repertoires in COVID-19. The method was immunoSEQ multiplex PCR; TCRdb's version includes in-frame clones alone and lacks a portion of them. The sample gives over 110,000 clones, about 80% of which show up once; roughly 4.3% is in the top ten. The sample was PBMCs or T cells enriched from blood (not recorded which). The receptors here all came from a man in his fifties or sixties in a cohort exposed to, infected with or recovered from COVID-19 (not recorded which).

CDR3 in amino acids: CASSIQNTEAFF. CDR3 nucleotide sequence: TGTGCCAGCTCAATACAGAACACTGAAGCTTTCTTT. This sequence joins TRBV18 and TRBJ1-1; D not resolved. V lost 5 bases to trimming and J lost 1 base, with 5 bases between them. Germline CDR1 reads KGHSH; CDR2 reads LQKENI. The length of the CDR3 is 12 residues.

The chain links TRBV21-1 to TRBJ2-3; the table's D call of TRBD1 was not tested on the DNA. TRBV21-1 is a recognized pseudogene. This CDR3 has 15 amino acids. CDR3 in amino acids: CASSLGTAVTDTQYF. In nucleotides, the CDR3 is TGTGCCAGCAGCTTAGGGACAGCGGTCACAGATACGCAGTATTTT.

The chain uses TRBV10-1 and TRBJ2-7; 10 bases map to TRBD1. The germline gives CDR1 WNHNN, CDR2 SYGVQD (reference sequence). V shed 4 bases, J shed 3 bases, and the junction held 3 bases outside the gene matches. The CDR3 is 14 amino acids. CDR3 sequence: CASSVGTGDYEQYF. The CDR3 coding sequence is TGCGCCAGCAGTGTCGGGACAGGGGACTACGAGCAGTACTTC.

V is TRBV18 and J is TRBJ2-1, with TRBD2 matching 7 bases. This CDR3 region has 17 residues. CDR1 and CDR2 from the germline V gene are KGHSH and LQKENI. The ends lost 0 bases at V and 6 bases at J; junction bases unmatched: 11. The CDR3 reads CASSPPTGTTLVNEQFF. In nucleotides, the CDR3 is TGTGCCAGCTCACCACCAACCGGGACTACCCTTGTCAATGAGCAGTTCTTC.

The rearrangement joins TRBV5-6 to TRBJ2-3, with D possibly matching TRBD2 (6 bases). The CDR3 runs to 15 residues. V lost 1 base and J 4 bases, leaving 13 bases between the germline ends. Germline loops: CDR1 SGHDT, CDR2 YYEEEE. The CDR3 coding sequence is TGTGCCAGCAGCTTGTCGGGGGAGCCGCCAGATACGCAGTATTTT. Protein: CASSLSGEPPDTQYF.

The chain has TRBV3-1 (or the pseudogene TRBV3-2) and TRBJ1-2; D is undetermined. CDR1 and CDR2 (germline): LGHDT, YNNKEL (reference sequence). Between the trimmed V and J ends, which lost 4 bases and 0 bases, there was a span of 12 bases. This CDR3 has 15 residues. The chain's CDR3 is CASSPPTGANYGYTF. The CDR3 coding sequence is TGTGCCAGCAGCCCCCCGACGGGAGCTAACTATGGCTACACCTTC.

The chain is built from TRBV18 and TRBJ2-4; D may be TRBD2 (6 bases). The CDR3 consists of 17 residues. Germline V gene sequence: CDR1 KGHSH, CDR2 LQKENI. V lost 2 bases to trimming and J lost 12 bases, with 26 bases between them. The CDR3 sequence is CASSPEEEPRAGRAQYF. The CDR3 region has the DNA TGTGCCAGCTCACCAGAGGAGGAACCTCGTGCGGGACGGGCTCAGTACTTC.

This rearrangement joins TRBV4-2 to TRBJ2-5; D possibly corresponds to TRBD2 (5 bases). Germline assignment: CDR1 LGHNA and CDR2 YNFKEQ. This CDR3 is built from 16 residues. V dropped 1 base and J dropped 5 bases, with 17 bases sitting between them. CDR3 amino acids: CASSQVTASSGETQYF. The DNA of the CDR3 is TGTGCCAGCAGCCAAGTTACGGCTAGCTCGGGGGAGACCCAGTACTTC.

This clone was recorded a few times. The chain recombines TRBV11-2 with TRBJ1-2; TRBD1 agrees at 7 bases. The CDR3 loop spans 14 amino acids. After removal of 7 bases from V and 5 bases from J, the junction contained 10 bases not matched to a gene. Per the germline V gene, CDR1 is SGHAT and CDR2 is FQNNGV. CDR3 DNA sequence: TGTGCCAGCACCATAGGGGACAGCCTTTATGGCTACACCTTC. Protein product: CASTIGDSLYGYTF.

The V and J genes are TRBV7-2 and TRBJ2-3; D gene uncertain. The germline V gene has CDR1 SGHTA and CDR2 FQGNSA. The V end was cut by 2 bases, the J end by 3 bases, with 6 bases between. CDR3 length: 13 residues. This CDR3 reads CASSLYRTDTQYF. The CDR3 nucleotides read TGTGCCAGCAGCTTATACAGAACAGATACGCAGTATTTT.

This chain joins TRBV2 and TRBJ1-5; TRBD1 matches 8 bases. The V segment lost 6 bases and the J segment 0 bases; nucleotides outside the gene matches: 13. Looked up from germline, CDR1 is SNHLY and CDR2 is FYNNEI. The CDR3 runs to 18 residues. The CDR3 sequence: CASSIAGTGDYSNQPQHF. CDR3 DNA: TGTGCCAGCAGCATCGCCGGGACAGGAGACTATAGCAATCAGCCCCAGCATTTT.

The chain recombines TRBV7-2 with TRBJ1-5; D perhaps matches TRBD1 (6 bases). The CDR3 is 15 residues long. With 2 bases removed from V and 0 bases from J, the gap between germline ends came to 8 bases. Germline values: CDR1 SGHTA, CDR2 FQGNSA. This chain's CDR3 is CASSLNRDSNQPQHF. CDR3 bases: TGTGCCAGCAGCTTAAACAGGGATAGCAATCAGCCCCAGCATTTT.

The V gene is TRBV30, the J gene TRBJ1-2; D is possibly TRBD1 (6 bases). V lost 0 bases to trimming and J lost 2 bases, with 10 bases between them. Germline V lookup: CDR1 GTSNPN, CDR2 SVGIG (reference sequence). This CDR3 comprises 14 residues. As DNA, the CDR3 is TGTGCCTGGAGTGTGGGGACAAGCAACTATGGCTACACCTTC. This encodes CAWSVGTSNYGYTF.